Listed below are T cell receptor beta chains from one sample, sequenced in a study of blood T cell repertoires in COVID-19. Profiling relied on immunoSEQ multiplex PCR, and the TCRdb table lists in-frame clones only, not all of them. The sample contains roughly 45,000 clones, approximately 87% of which appear only once. Sequencing input: peripheral blood. These receptors were collected from a woman aged 55-75 years with acute or convalescent COVID-19. Both conserved end residues are part of each CDR3. D genes are given only for firm matches. Some rows have no size entry. The others give once, few or many, or a class for an expanded clone.

d_gene: -
j_gene: TRBJ2-3
v_gene: TRBV15
abundance: -
CDR3aa: CATSRVRWASTDTQYF
CDR3nt: TGTGCCACCAGCAGAGTTAGGTGGGCCAGCACAGATACGCAGTATTTT

d_gene: TRBD2
j_gene: TRBJ2-7
v_gene: TRBV7-9
abundance: few
CDR3aa: CASSLDPLAVGHEQYF
CDR3nt: TGTGCCAGCAGCTTGGATCCTCTAGCGGTGGGCCACGAGCAGTACTTC

d_gene: TRBD2
j_gene: TRBJ2-2
v_gene: TRBV11-3
abundance: -
CDR3aa: CASSLGGLAGGNTGELFF
CDR3nt: TGTGCCAGCAGCCTAGGGGGACTAGCGGGGGGCAACACCGGGGAGCTGTTTTTT

d_gene: TRBD2
j_gene: TRBJ2-1
v_gene: TRBV9
abundance: -
CDR3aa: CASSETSGSSHEQFF
CDR3nt: TGTGCCAGCAGCGAAACTAGCGGGAGTTCCCATGAGCAGTTCTTC

d_gene: -
j_gene: TRBJ2-3
v_gene: TRBV5-1
abundance: -
CDR3aa: CASAIRWTSTDTQYF
CDR3nt: TGCGCCAGCGCCATAAGATGGACTAGCACAGATACGCAGTATTTT

d_gene: -
j_gene: TRBJ2-1
v_gene: TRBV11-3
abundance: -
CDR3aa: CASSLDGAEAFYNEQFF
CDR3nt: TGTGCCAGCAGCTTAGACGGTGCGGAGGCCTTCTACAATGAGCAGTTCTTC

d_gene: -
j_gene: TRBJ2-5
v_gene: TRBV4-1
abundance: -
CDR3aa: CASSQTSGETQYF
CDR3nt: TGCGCCAGCAGCCAAACTTCGGGAGAGACCCAGTACTTC

d_gene: -
j_gene: TRBJ2-7
v_gene: TRBV5-4
abundance: -
CDR3aa: CASSPRTETYEQYF
CDR3nt: TGTGCCAGCAGCCCTCGGACAGAAACCTACGAGCAGTACTTC

d_gene: -
j_gene: TRBJ1-1
v_gene: TRBV19
abundance: once
CDR3aa: CASSRKRAGYAGNTEAFF
CDR3nt: TGTGCCAGTAGTCGGAAGAGGGCCGGTTACGCCGGGAACACTGAAGCTTTCTTT

d_gene: -
j_gene: TRBJ2-7
v_gene: TRBV5-3
abundance: many
CDR3aa: CARSLGWQGSYEQYF
CDR3nt: TGTGCCAGAAGCTTGGGATGGCAGGGGAGCTACGAGCAGTACTTC

d_gene: -
j_gene: TRBJ2-1
v_gene: TRBV29-1
abundance: -
CDR3aa: CSVDRNRGNEQFF
CDR3nt: TGCAGCGTTGACAGGAATAGGGGCAATGAGCAGTTCTTC

d_gene: -
j_gene: TRBJ2-5
v_gene: TRBV2
abundance: few
CDR3aa: CASSLQGDETQYF
CDR3nt: TGTGCCAGCAGTTTACAGGGCGATGAGACCCAGTACTTC

d_gene: -
j_gene: TRBJ1-3
v_gene: TRBV7-9
abundance: -
CDR3aa: CASSFKGSGNTIYF
CDR3nt: TGTGCCAGCAGCTTCAAGGGGTCTGGAAACACCATATATTTT

d_gene: -
j_gene: TRBJ1-5
v_gene: TRBV29-1
abundance: -
CDR3aa: CSVGGQDQPQHF
CDR3nt: TGCAGCGTTGGGGGGCAGGATCAGCCCCAGCATTTT

d_gene: -
j_gene: TRBJ1-1
v_gene: TRBV10-3
abundance: few
CDR3aa: CAISPGKNTEAFF
CDR3nt: TGTGCCATCAGTCCCGGGAAGAACACTGAAGCTTTCTTT

d_gene: -
j_gene: TRBJ2-2
v_gene: TRBV23-1
abundance: -
CDR3aa: CASSQAGNTGELFF
CDR3nt: TGCGCCAGCAGTCAGGCAGGGAACACCGGGGAGCTGTTTTTT

d_gene: TRBD2
j_gene: TRBJ2-3
v_gene: TRBV18
abundance: -
CDR3aa: CASSPSLGLAGLEDTQYF
CDR3nt: TGTGCCAGCTCACCAAGCCTTGGTCTAGCGGGGTTGGAAGATACGCAGTATTTT

d_gene: TRBD1
j_gene: TRBJ2-7
v_gene: TRBV3-1/TRBV3-2
abundance: -
CDR3aa: CASSQGQGRAKQYF
CDR3nt: TGTGCCAGCAGCCAGGGACAGGGTAGAGCCAAGCAGTACTTC

d_gene: -
j_gene: TRBJ2-5
v_gene: TRBV9
abundance: -
CDR3aa: CASSVDGGTQETQYF
CDR3nt: TGTGCCAGCAGCGTAGATGGCGGGACCCAAGAGACCCAGTACTTC

d_gene: -
j_gene: TRBJ2-1
v_gene: TRBV6-5
abundance: -
CDR3aa: CNSSNDPPLDNEQFF
CDR3nt: TGTAATAGCTCAAACGATCCCCCCTTGGACAATGAGCAGTTCTTC

d_gene: TRBD2
j_gene: TRBJ2-7
v_gene: TRBV7-2
abundance: -
CDR3aa: CASSLASGITYEQYF
CDR3nt: TGTGCCAGCAGCTTGGCTAGCGGGATTACCTACGAGCAGTACTTC

d_gene: -
j_gene: TRBJ1-5
v_gene: TRBV6-2/TRBV6-3
abundance: -
CDR3aa: CASSLAGIVTQHF
CDR3nt: TGTGCCAGCAGTTTGGCAGGGATAGTGACCCAGCATTTT

d_gene: -
j_gene: TRBJ2-3
v_gene: TRBV3-1/TRBV3-2
abundance: -
CDR3aa: CASSQDELALPDTQYF
CDR3nt: TGTGCCAGCAGCCAAGATGAGCTAGCGCTCCCTGATACGCAGTATTTT

d_gene: TRBD1
j_gene: TRBJ1-3
v_gene: TRBV19
abundance: -
CDR3aa: CASSSFQGADGNTIYF
CDR3nt: TGTGCCAGTAGTAGCTTCCAGGGGGCTGATGGAAACACCATATATTTT

d_gene: TRBD1
j_gene: TRBJ2-1
v_gene: TRBV19
abundance: -
CDR3aa: CASSHRTGNYNEQFF
CDR3nt: TGTGCCAGTAGTCATCGGACAGGGAACTACAATGAGCAGTTCTTC

d_gene: -
j_gene: TRBJ2-7
v_gene: TRBV5-1
abundance: -
CDR3aa: CASSLGQREQYF
CDR3nt: TGCGCCAGCAGCTTGGGACAGCGCGAGCAGTACTTC

d_gene: TRBD1
j_gene: TRBJ2-1
v_gene: TRBV11-2
abundance: -
CDR3aa: CASSWGGDRVLF
CDR3nt: TGTGCCAGCAGCTGGGGGGGGGACAGGGTGCTCTTC

d_gene: -
j_gene: TRBJ2-1
v_gene: TRBV11-1
abundance: -
CDR3aa: CASSPLSNEQFF
CDR3nt: TGTGCCAGCAGCCCCTTGAGCAATGAGCAGTTCTTC

d_gene: -
j_gene: TRBJ2-2
v_gene: TRBV5-1
abundance: few
CDR3aa: CASSANQGGNTGELFF
CDR3nt: TGCGCCAGCAGCGCTAATCAGGGAGGTAACACCGGGGAGCTGTTTTTT

d_gene: TRBD1
j_gene: TRBJ2-4
v_gene: TRBV5-4
abundance: -
CDR3aa: CASSVRQGNAKNIQYF
CDR3nt: TGTGCCAGCAGCGTAAGACAGGGTAACGCCAAAAACATTCAGTACTTC

d_gene: TRBD1
j_gene: TRBJ1-2
v_gene: TRBV11-1
abundance: -
CDR3aa: CASSLEAGGYGYTF
CDR3nt: TGTGCCAGCAGCTTAGAGGCAGGGGGCTATGGCTACACCTTC

d_gene: -
j_gene: TRBJ1-5
v_gene: TRBV18
abundance: -
CDR3aa: CASSPHINQPQHF
CDR3nt: TGTGCCAGCTCACCGCACATTAATCAGCCCCAGCATTTT

d_gene: TRBD2
j_gene: TRBJ2-7
v_gene: TRBV27
abundance: -
CDR3aa: CASSLRILAAGEVHEQYF
CDR3nt: TGTGCCAGCAGTTTAAGGATTCTAGCCGCGGGGGAAGTCCACGAGCAGTACTTC

d_gene: -
j_gene: TRBJ1-4
v_gene: TRBV7-6
abundance: -
CDR3aa: CASSLEQIIGSTNEKLFF
CDR3nt: TGTGCCAGCAGCTTAGAACAGATTATAGGATCCACTAATGAAAAACTGTTTTTT

d_gene: TRBD2
j_gene: TRBJ2-7
v_gene: TRBV7-8
abundance: -
CDR3aa: CASSQGLASLEQYF
CDR3nt: TGTGCCAGCAGCCAGGGACTAGCTTCCCTCGAGCAGTACTTC

d_gene: -
j_gene: TRBJ1-1
v_gene: TRBV2
abundance: many
CDR3aa: CASSPRQLRHTEAFF
CDR3nt: TGTGCCAGCAGTCCCCGACAGCTACGACACACTGAAGCTTTCTTT

d_gene: TRBD2
j_gene: TRBJ2-3
v_gene: TRBV5-1
abundance: -
CDR3aa: CASSFFGTSGSPTDTQYF
CDR3nt: TGCGCCAGCAGCTTCTTCGGGACTAGCGGGAGCCCCACAGATACGCAGTATTTT

d_gene: -
j_gene: TRBJ1-5
v_gene: TRBV2
abundance: -
CDR3aa: CASRRGGNQPQHF
CDR3nt: TGTGCCAGCAGAAGGGGTGGGAATCAGCCCCAGCATTTT

d_gene: TRBD2
j_gene: TRBJ2-1
v_gene: TRBV6-1
abundance: once
CDR3aa: CASSERLSGRGSYNEQFF
CDR3nt: TGTGCCAGCAGTGAAAGGTTGAGCGGGAGGGGATCCTACAATGAGCAGTTCTTC

d_gene: -
j_gene: TRBJ2-7
v_gene: TRBV11-3
abundance: -
CDR3aa: CASSPQLGSYEQYF
CDR3nt: TGTGCCAGCAGCCCTCAACTAGGATCCTACGAGCAGTACTTC

d_gene: TRBD1
j_gene: TRBJ1-1
v_gene: TRBV5-4
abundance: -
CDR3aa: CASSDPRTGQMNTEAFF
CDR3nt: TGTGCCAGCAGCGACCCTCGGACAGGCCAGATGAACACTGAAGCTTTCTTT

d_gene: TRBD1
j_gene: TRBJ2-7
v_gene: TRBV5-1
abundance: -
CDR3aa: CASSLATLGTGPEQYF
CDR3nt: TGCGCCAGCAGCTTGGCTACACTCGGGACAGGGCCCGAGCAGTACTTC

d_gene: -
j_gene: TRBJ1-1
v_gene: TRBV7-9
abundance: -
CDR3aa: CASSRTEDTEAFF
CDR3nt: TGTGCCAGCAGCCGGACAGAGGACACTGAAGCTTTCTTT

d_gene: -
j_gene: TRBJ2-7
v_gene: TRBV21-1
abundance: few
CDR3aa: CATPGTGGCEQYF
CDR3nt: TGTGCCACCCCGGGGACAGGGGGTTGCGAGCAGTACTTC

d_gene: TRBD1
j_gene: TRBJ1-5
v_gene: TRBV19
abundance: -
CDR3aa: CASGQGLNQPQHF
CDR3nt: TGTGCCAGTGGACAGGGGCTCAATCAGCCCCAGCATTTT

d_gene: -
j_gene: TRBJ2-1
v_gene: TRBV5-1
abundance: -
CDR3aa: CASSLPTPINNEQFF
CDR3nt: TGCGCCAGCAGCCTACCAACTCCAATCAACAATGAGCAGTTCTTC

d_gene: -
j_gene: TRBJ1-1
v_gene: TRBV14
abundance: -
CDR3aa: CASTEGWGTEAFF
CDR3nt: TGTGCCAGCACCGAGGGTTGGGGCACTGAAGCTTTCTTT